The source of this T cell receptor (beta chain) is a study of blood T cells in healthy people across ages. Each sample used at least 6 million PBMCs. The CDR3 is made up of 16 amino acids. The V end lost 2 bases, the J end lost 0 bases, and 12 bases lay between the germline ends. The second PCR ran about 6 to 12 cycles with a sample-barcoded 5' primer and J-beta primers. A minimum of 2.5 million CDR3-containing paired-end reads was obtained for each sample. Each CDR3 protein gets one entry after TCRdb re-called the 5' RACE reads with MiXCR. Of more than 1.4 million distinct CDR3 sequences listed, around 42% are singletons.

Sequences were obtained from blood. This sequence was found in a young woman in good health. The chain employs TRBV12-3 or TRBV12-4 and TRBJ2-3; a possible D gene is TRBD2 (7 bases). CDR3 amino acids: CASSLRGGPSTDTQYF. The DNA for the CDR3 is TGTGCCAGCAGTTTAAGGGGGGGCCCGAGCACAGATACGCAGTATTTT.